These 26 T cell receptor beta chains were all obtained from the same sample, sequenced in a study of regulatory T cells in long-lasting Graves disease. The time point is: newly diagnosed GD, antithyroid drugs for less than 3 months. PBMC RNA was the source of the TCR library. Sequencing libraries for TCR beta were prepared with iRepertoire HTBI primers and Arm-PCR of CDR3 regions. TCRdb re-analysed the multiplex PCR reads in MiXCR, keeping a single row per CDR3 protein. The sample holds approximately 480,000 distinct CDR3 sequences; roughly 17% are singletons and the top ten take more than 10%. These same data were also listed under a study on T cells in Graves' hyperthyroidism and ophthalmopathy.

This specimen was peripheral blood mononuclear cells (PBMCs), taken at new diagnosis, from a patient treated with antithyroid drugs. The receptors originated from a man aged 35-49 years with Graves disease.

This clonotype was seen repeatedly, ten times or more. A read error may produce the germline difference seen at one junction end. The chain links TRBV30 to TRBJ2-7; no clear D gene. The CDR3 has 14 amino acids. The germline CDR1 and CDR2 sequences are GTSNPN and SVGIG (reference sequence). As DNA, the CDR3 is TGTGCCTGGAGTGTACTTAGTGTCGGTTACGGGCAGTACTTC. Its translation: CAWSVLSVGYGQYF.

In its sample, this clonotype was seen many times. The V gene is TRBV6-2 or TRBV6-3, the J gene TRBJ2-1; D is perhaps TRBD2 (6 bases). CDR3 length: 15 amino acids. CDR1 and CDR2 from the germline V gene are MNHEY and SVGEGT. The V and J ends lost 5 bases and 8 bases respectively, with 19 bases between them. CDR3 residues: CASSEGRLVVDEQFF. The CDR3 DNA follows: TGTGCCAGCAGTGAGGGGAGACTAGTGGTCGATGAGCAGTTCTTC.

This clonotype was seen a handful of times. Written as DNA, the CDR3 is TGTGCCAGCAGCTTAGCGACGTCCTCTGGGGCCAACGTCCTGACTTTC. Protein sequence: CASSLATSSGANVLTF. The chain is built from TRBV7-9 and TRBJ2-6; D uncertain. The V gene's germline CDR1 is SEHNR and CDR2 FQNEAQ (reference sequence). This CDR3 contains 16 residues. The V and J ends lost 0 bases and 0 bases respectively, with 6 bases between them.

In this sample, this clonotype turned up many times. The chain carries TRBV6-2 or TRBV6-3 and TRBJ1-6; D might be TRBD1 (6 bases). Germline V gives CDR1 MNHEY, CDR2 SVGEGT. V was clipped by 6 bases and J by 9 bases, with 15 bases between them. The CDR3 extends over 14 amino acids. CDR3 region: CASSPGTLTSPLHF. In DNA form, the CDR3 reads TGTGCCAGCAGCCCCGGGACATTGACTTCACCCCTCCACTTT.

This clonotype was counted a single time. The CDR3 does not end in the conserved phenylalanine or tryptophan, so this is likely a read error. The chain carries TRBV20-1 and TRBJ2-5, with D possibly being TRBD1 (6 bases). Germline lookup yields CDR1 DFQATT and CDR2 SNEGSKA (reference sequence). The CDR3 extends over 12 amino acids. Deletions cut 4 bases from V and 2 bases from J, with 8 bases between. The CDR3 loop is CSATQGQETQYC. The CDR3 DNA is TGCAGTGCTACACAGGGACAAGAGACCCAGTACTGC.

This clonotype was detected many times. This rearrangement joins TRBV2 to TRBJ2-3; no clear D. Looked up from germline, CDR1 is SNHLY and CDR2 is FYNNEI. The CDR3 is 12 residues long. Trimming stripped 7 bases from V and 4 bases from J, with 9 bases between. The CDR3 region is CASISVPDTQYF. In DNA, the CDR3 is TGTGCCAGCATAAGCGTTCCAGATACGCAGTATTTT.

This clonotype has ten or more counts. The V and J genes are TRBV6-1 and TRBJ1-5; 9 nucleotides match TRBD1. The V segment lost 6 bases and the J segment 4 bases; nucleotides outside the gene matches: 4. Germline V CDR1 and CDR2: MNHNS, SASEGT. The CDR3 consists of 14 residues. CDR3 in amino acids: CASRPGQGNQPQHF. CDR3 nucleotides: TGTGCCAGCAGGCCCGGACAGGGGAATCAGCCCCAGCATTTT.

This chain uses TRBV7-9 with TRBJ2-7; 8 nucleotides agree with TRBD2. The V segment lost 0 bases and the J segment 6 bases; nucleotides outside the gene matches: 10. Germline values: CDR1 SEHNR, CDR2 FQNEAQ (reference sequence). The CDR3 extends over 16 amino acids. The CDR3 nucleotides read TGTGCCAGCAGCTTAGCGCTAATCGGGACTAGTGTCGAGCAGTACTTC. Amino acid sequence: CASSLALIGTSVEQYF.

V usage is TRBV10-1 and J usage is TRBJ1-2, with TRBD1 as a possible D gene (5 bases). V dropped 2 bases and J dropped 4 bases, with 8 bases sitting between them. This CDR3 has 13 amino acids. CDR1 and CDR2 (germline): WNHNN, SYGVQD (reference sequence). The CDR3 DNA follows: TGCGCCAGCAGTGAGACGGGGACCTATGGCTACACCTTC. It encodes CASSETGTYGYTF.

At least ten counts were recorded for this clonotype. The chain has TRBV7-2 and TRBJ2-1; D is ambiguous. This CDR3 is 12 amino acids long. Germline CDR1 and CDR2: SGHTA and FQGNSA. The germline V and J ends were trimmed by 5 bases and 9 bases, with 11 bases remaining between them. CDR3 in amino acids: CASSPQSVEQFF. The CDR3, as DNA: TGTGCCAGCAGCCCCCAGAGCGTTGAGCAGTTCTTC.

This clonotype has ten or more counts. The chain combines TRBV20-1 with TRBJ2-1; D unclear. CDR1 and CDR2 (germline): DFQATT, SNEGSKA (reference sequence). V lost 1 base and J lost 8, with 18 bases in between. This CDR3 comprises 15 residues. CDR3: CSARVRPPDGHEQFF. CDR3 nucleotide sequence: TGCAGTGCTAGAGTACGCCCCCCAGATGGCCATGAGCAGTTCTTC.

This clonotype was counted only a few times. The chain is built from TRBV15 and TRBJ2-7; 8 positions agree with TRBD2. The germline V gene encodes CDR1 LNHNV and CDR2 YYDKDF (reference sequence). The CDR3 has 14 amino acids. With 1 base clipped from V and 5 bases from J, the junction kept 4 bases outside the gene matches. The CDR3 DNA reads TGTGCCACCAGCAGAGTAGCGGGATACGACGAGCAGTACTTC. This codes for CATSRVAGYDEQYF.

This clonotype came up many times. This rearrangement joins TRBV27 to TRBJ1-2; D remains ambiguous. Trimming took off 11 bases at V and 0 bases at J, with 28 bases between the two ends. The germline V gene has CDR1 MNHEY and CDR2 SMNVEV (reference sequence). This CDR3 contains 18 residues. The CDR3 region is CAPFGDEKTWFSNYGYTF. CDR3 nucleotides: TGTGCCCCCTTTGGGGATGAAAAAACGTGGTTTTCTAACTATGGCTACACCTTC.

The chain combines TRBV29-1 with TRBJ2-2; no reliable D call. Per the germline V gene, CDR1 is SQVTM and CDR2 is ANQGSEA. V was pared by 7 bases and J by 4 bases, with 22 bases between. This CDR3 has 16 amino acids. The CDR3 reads CSAILLAAQITGELFF. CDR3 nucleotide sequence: TGCAGCGCCATCCTATTGGCAGCTCAAATCACCGGGGAGCTGTTTTTT.

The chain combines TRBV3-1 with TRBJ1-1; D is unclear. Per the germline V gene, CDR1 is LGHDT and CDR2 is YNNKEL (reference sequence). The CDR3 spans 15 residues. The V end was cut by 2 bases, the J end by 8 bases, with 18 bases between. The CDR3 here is CASSQHLGQVGEAFF. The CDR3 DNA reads TGTGCCAGCAGCCAACACCTTGGCCAGGTCGGGGAAGCTTTCTTT.

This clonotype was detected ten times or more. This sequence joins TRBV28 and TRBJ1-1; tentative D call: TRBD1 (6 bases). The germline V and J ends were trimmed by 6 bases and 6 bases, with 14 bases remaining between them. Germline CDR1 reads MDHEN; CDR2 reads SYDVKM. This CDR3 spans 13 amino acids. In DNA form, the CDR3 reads TGTGCCAGCAGCCACCAGGGGTATTCTGAAGCTTTCTTT. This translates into CASSHQGYSEAFF.

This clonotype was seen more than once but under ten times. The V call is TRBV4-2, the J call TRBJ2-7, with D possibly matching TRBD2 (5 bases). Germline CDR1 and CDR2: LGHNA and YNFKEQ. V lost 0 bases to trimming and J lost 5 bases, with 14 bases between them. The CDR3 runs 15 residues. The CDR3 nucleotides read TGTGCCAGCAGCCAAGAATGGCGGAAGGGAGACGAGCAGTACTTC. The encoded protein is CASSQEWRKGDEQYF.

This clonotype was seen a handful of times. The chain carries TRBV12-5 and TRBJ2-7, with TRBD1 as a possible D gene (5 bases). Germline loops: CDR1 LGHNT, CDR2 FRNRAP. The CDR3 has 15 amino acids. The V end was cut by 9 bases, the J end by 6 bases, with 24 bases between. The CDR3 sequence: CARDRGYAWVCEQYF. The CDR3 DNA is TGTGCTAGGGATAGGGGCTACGCGTGGGTGTGCGAGCAGTACTTC.

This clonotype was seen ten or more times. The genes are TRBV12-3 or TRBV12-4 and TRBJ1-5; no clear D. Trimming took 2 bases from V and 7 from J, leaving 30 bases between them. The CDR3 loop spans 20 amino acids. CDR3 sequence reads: CASSLYSLIGKAGSSQPQHF. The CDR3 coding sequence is TGTGCCAGCAGTTTATACTCACTCATCGGGAAAGCAGGATCGTCACAGCCCCAGCATTTT.

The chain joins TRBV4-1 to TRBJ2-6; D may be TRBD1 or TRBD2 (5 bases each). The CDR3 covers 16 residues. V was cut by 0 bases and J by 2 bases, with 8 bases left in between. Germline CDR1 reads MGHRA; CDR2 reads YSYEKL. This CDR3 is CASSQDSGPGANVLTF. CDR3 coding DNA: TGCGCCAGCAGCCAAGATTCGGGGCCTGGGGCCAACGTCCTGACTTTC.

The CDR3 spells CASSLIGAGLAEHNEQFF. Written as DNA, the CDR3 is TGTGCCAGCAGCTTAATAGGAGCGGGACTAGCGGAGCACAATGAGCAGTTCTTC. This chain connects TRBV7-3 to TRBJ2-1, with 11 bases that match TRBD2. With V trimmed by 1 base and J by 5 bases, 10 bases remained unmatched. This CDR3 is built from 18 residues. Germline CDR1 SGHTA, CDR2 FQGTGA.

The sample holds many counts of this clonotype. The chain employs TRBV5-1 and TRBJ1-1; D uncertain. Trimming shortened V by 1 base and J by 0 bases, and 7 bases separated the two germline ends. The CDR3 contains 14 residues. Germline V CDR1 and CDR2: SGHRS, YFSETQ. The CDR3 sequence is CASSLKGLNTEAFF. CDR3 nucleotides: TGCGCCAGCAGCTTGAAAGGCTTGAACACTGAAGCTTTCTTT. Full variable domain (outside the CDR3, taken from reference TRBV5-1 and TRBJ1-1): KAGVTQTPRYLIKTRGQQVTLSCSPISGHRSVSWYQQTPGQGLQFLFEYFSETQRNKGNFPGRFSGRQFSNSRSEMNVSTLELGDSALYLCASSLKGLNTEAFFGQGTRLTVV.

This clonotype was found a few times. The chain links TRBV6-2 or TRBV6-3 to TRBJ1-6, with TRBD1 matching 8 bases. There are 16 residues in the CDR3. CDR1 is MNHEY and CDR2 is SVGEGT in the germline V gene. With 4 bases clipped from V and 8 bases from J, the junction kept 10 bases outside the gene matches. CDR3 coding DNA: TGTGCCAGCAGTTTGAACAGGGGGGGCTGGGATTCACCCCTCCACTTT. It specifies CASSLNRGGWDSPLHF.

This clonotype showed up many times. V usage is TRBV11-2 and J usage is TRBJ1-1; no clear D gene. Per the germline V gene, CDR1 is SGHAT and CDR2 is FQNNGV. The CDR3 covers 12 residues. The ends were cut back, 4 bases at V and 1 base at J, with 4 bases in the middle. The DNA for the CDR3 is TGTGCCAGCAGCTGGGGGAACACTGAAGCTTTCTTT. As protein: CASSWGNTEAFF.

CDR3 sequence reads: CASSSQGGDSNSPLHF. The CDR3 DNA reads TGTGCCAGCAGCTCCCAAGGGGGGGATTCTAATTCACCCCTCCACTTT. The V call is TRBV7-3, the J call TRBJ1-6; possible D gene TRBD1, 6 bases. V was clipped by 4 bases and J by 6 bases, with 16 bases between them. CDR3 size: 16 residues. The germline V gene has CDR1 SGHTA and CDR2 FQGTGA.

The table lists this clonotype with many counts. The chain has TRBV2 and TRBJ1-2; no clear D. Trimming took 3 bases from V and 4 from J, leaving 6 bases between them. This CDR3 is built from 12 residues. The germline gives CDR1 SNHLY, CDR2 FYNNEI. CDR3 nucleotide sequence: TGTGCCAGCAGTGATAGCAGCTATGGCTACACCTTC. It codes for CASSDSSYGYTF.